This T cell receptor beta chain comes out of a study of blood T cell repertoires in COVID-19. For the study at large: T cells, B-cell-depleted T cells, or PBMCs provided the cDNA or gDNA that served as material.

Original processing notes: Reference gene primer amplification in the assay estimated nucleated cell counts. This table comes from immunoSEQ multiplex PCR, and its TCRdb copy is limited to in-frame clones, with some not included. V and J calls and clone size are copied from that table; D and trimming were computed from the DNA. The sample consists of hundreds of thousands of clones, 83% of them appearing once. This TCR came from a woman between 40 and 50 years old with active or convalescent COVID-19. The specimen was peripheral blood.

This CDR3 reads CASSSPQGSGETQYF. CDR3 nucleotides: TGCGCCAGCAGCTCCCCCCAGGGAAGTGGAGAGACCCAGTACTTC. V is TRBV5-1 and J is TRBJ2-5; a weak D match, TRBD1 (5 bases). This CDR3 is built from 15 residues. Trimming took off 3 bases at V and 4 bases at J, with 16 bases between the two ends. In germline, CDR1 is SGHRS, CDR2 YFSETQ.